The clone carrying this T cell receptor beta chain was observed a single time. What it binds is unknown. These data come from a study of cytomegalovirus exposure and HLA in healthy donors. The V and J ends lost 0 bases and 1 base respectively, with 11 bases between them. CDR1 is MNHNY, CDR2 SVGAGI, per germline (reference sequence). The CDR3 runs 16 residues. Amplification used 60 Vbeta primers and 13 Jbeta primers. Repertoires were generated with immunoSEQ multiplex PCR, while TCRdb's copy carries only in-frame clones and drops some. The table records some 120,000 clones, about three quarters of them present only once. Findings of the study overall: In a later analysis, an Asian-associated ancestry cluster reportedly showed fewer N-insertions than the roughly 690-donor mean. Cytomegalovirus status was reportedly diagnosed by the classifier with high sensitivity and specificity. Later analysis associated a missense DCLRE1C variant with TCR beta V- and J-gene trimming.

Material: PBMCs. The sequence was collected from a middle-aged woman in good health and CMV-seropositive. The chain is built from TRBV6-6 and TRBJ2-3; the D gene is possibly TRBD2 (6 bases). CDR3: CASSYSTWGGTDTQYF. The CDR3 coding sequence is TGTGCCAGCAGTTACTCGACGTGGGGGGGCACAGATACGCAGTATTTT.